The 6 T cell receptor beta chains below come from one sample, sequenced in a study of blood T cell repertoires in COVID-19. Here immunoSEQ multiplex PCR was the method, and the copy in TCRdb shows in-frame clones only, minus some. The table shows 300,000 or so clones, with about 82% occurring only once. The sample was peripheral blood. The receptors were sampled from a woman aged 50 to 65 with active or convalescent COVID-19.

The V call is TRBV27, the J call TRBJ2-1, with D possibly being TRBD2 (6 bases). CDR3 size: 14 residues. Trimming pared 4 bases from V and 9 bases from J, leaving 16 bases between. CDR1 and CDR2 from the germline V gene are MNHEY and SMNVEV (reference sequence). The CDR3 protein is CASSSGLKRGEQFF. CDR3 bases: TGTGCCAGCAGTTCGGGACTTAAAAGGGGTGAGCAGTTCTTC.

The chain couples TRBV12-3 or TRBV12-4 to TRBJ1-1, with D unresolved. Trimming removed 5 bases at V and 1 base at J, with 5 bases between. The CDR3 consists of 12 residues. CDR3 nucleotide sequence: TGTGCCAGCAGTCGAGAGAACACTGAAGCTTTCTTT. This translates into CASSRENTEAFF.

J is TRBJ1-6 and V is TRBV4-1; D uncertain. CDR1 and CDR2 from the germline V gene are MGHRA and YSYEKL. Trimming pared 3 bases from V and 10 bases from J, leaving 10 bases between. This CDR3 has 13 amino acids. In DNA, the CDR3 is TGCGCCAGCAGCCAGGCAGGAGGCTCACCCCTCCACTTT. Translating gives CASSQAGGSPLHF.

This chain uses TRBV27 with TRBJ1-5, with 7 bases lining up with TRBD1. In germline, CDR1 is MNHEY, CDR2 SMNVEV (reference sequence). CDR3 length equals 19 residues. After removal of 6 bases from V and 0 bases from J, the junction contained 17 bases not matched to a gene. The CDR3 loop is CASRARTGRIGHSNQPQHF. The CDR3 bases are TGTGCCAGCAGGGCCCGGACAGGTCGGATTGGACATAGCAATCAGCCCCAGCATTTT.

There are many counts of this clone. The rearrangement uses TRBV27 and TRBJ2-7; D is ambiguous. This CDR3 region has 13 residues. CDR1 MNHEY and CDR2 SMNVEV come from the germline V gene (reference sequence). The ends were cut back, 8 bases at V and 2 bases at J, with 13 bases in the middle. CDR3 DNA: TGTGCCAGCCCCCAGCAGGTTCCCTACGAGCAGTACTTC. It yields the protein CASPQQVPYEQYF.

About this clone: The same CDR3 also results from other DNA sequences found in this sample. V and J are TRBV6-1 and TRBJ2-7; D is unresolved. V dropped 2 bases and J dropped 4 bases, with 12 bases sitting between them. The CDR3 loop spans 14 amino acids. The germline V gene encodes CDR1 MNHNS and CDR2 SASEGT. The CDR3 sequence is CASSEFTDGYEQYF. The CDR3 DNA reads TGTGCCAGCAGTGAATTCACAGATGGGTACGAGCAGTACTTC.